This T cell receptor beta chain was recovered during a study of cytomegalovirus exposure and HLA in healthy donors (dated by TCRdb to about 2017). Study-wide context: In an earlier analysis of roughly 590 of the donors, approximately 260 Gb of sequence data and roughly 100 million unique TCR beta sequences from 150 million to 200 million T cells were reported. The study combined high-throughput TCR immunosequencing, statistical association of individual TCRs with disease status, and machine learning to predict cytomegalovirus infection status. In the later analysis, no new phenotypic data were used to find candidate immune exposures; instead, reliance was placed on TCR beta sequences and their occurrence across donors. In a later analysis, previously published TCR beta repertoires from 670 or so donors were re-analyzed and high-resolution HLA genotyping was added so that TCR occurrence patterns could be studied. Because of strong linkage in the cohort, five DR-DQ haplotypes were treated as single units for association and clustering. Of the roughly 400 genotyped donors, 65% to 90% fell in the genetic ancestry cluster associated with self-reported Caucasian donors. All discovery cohort repertoires had been generated using a single sequencing platform. The study used immunosequencing to profile the T cell repertoires of hundreds of subjects and linked those repertoires to cytomegalovirus serostatus. In an earlier analysis of roughly 580 of the donors, high-throughput TCR beta sequencing was used to judge whether each TCR beta V gene segment behaved as functional or pseudogenic. A later genetic analysis took genome-wide SNP genotypes for about three fifths of the roughly 700 donors and used that subset as a discovery cohort. Donor age, sex, ethnicity and CMV serostatus were compiled together with the repertoire data. Approximately 300 gigabases of sequencing data and around 85 million unique TCR sequences made up an early release that covered approximately 650 HLA-typed donors. Among some 400 genotyped donors of the cohort, an average of about 240,000 unique TCR beta nucleotide sequences was sequenced per donor, of which 15% to 20% were non-productive. HLA typing covered class I and class II loci at four-digit resolution. The study aimed to test whether signatures of past pathogen exposure could be identified by cataloging public T cell receptors. A separate validation cohort of about 110 different subjects was used in addition to the roughly 640-subject first cohort. The number of typed donors differed by locus: roughly 629-630 for A, B, C, DRB1 and DQB1; 500 to 550 for DQA1; about 600 for DPA1; and approximately 450 for DPB1.

V sheds 4 bases and J sheds 6 bases, leaving 13 bases between their ends. Taken from cysteine to phenylalanine, the CDR3 has 14 residues. Kept here is only the CDR3 DNA, which spans 42 bases and is read in frame from base 1. According to the germline V gene, CDR1 reads SGHRS and CDR2 reads YFSETQ. As for this clone: Its antigen remains undetermined. No much larger clone exists at a distance of one base, and base qualities are not known.

Library preparation used the immunoSEQ multiplex PCR assay. The multiplex PCR relied on a mix of 60 forward primers for TCR Vbeta segments and 13 reverse primers for TCR Jbeta segments. The CDR3 region of rearranged TCR beta genes was amplified from genomic DNA by a multiplex PCR assay. The amplified TCR beta libraries were sequenced on the Illumina HiSeq System as 87-base-pair reads. The published analysis was carried out like this. In a later analysis, tens of millions of unique TCR beta chains were counted across the 500 to 850 repertoires, and approximately 11 million of these chains were shared by at least two donors. A nearest-neighbor algorithm error-corrected the raw reads and collapsed the reads into unique sequences, merging closely related sequences to remove PCR and sequencing errors. V, D and J gene segments were assigned by aligning CDR3 sequences to IMGT reference sequences. For a sequence to be retained, a match of at least six nucleotides to both a V gene segment and a J gene segment was required. A rearrangement was called productive if the CDR3 had no stop codons and remained in frame with V and J, and every other rearrangement was called non-productive. CDR3 was defined according to IMGT convention as the region running from the second conserved V-encoded cysteine to the conserved J-encoded phenylalanine. The earlier analysis of about 570 of the donors excluded any sequence lacking an unambiguous match to a single V gene segment. In an earlier analysis of about 590 of the donors, a V segment was called functional when productive rearrangements were above 56.7%, and segregating when the standard deviation between donors exceeded 5%. A statistical classification framework was built for diagnosing cytomegalovirus status from the catalog of TCR beta chain sequences. In a later analysis, V and J genes were assigned by comparing TCR nucleotide sequences against IMGT/GENE-DB human TR gene sequences. Using the TCRdist pipeline, a later analysis assigned CDR3 sequences along with most-parsimonious VDJ recombination scenarios. A later analysis defined each TCR beta chain by its CDR3 amino acid sequence plus V-gene family, and excluded reads lacking a unique V-gene family. In a later analysis, 450 to 600 highly shared, low-generation-probability nucleotide sequences were removed to address suspected cross-contamination and a sequencing artifact. In a later analysis, a clonal expansion index was calculated for each public chain from normalized within-repertoire ranks of inferred template counts. A later analysis computed generation probabilities with a VDJ recombination model fitted to out-of-frame rearrangements, and checked the results against IGoR. In a later analysis, hypergeometric tests were used to score TCR-TCR, TCR-HLA and TCR-CMV co-occurrence, with a repertoire-size bias correction applied to TCR pairs. In a later analysis, false discovery rates were estimated by permuting HLA or CMV assignments 20 times. In a later analysis, co-occurring TCRs were grouped using DBSCAN, with TCRdist sequence similarity added in when clustering inside HLA-allele-positive subsets. Repertoires with fewer than 30,000 or more than 120,000 public chains were left out of co-occurrence clustering, as were about five repertoires with anomalous nucleotide sharing. As stored in TCRdb, this immuneACCESS dataset retains in-frame rearrangements with V and J assigned. A fraction of the clones does not appear; measured against another copy, unresolved V genes explain less than half of the discrepancy, and the remainder lacks a known reason. V and J calls and clone size are as listed in that table; D and trimming were resolved from the DNA. This sample holds about 160,000 clones; more than 60% were observed only once. Around 1.3% of the sample is held by the ten biggest clonotypes.

The cohort was made up of approximately 670 healthy bone marrow donors. At the time of sampling, all cohort members were nominally healthy, though unrecorded immune exposures were likely present. The donor tested CMV seronegative, placing the donor among the approximately 400 seronegative members of the cohort. Every donor gave a peripheral blood sample, and the peripheral blood mononuclear cells from that sample were used for TCR beta sequencing. Genomic DNA was extracted from the blood cell samples with the Qiagen DNeasy Blood Extraction Kit. The paper as a whole reports these results and caveats: The study listed 150 to 200 TCR beta chains as associated with cytomegalovirus. In a later analysis, about 17,000 TCR beta sequences were associated with specific HLA alleles at a false discovery rate of 0.05. Linkage disequilibrium might explain the correlated functional status among segregating V segments, but an unknown experimental factor could not be excluded. Only TCR beta chains were sequenced in this cohort, and the absence of alpha or paired-chain data limited detectable features. In a later analysis, the rate of TCR association differed among HLA loci, with DRB1 alleles having the most associated TCRs and HLA-C alleles having the fewest. Most TCR sequences were observed very rarely across donors, whereas some public TCRs were present in many individuals. In a later analysis, HLA-associated TCR beta chains were found to be more clonally expanded and to have lower generation probabilities than equally common non-associated chains. According to the authors, the approach could potentially be generalized to other disease states and immunological phenotypes. Approximately 18 rarely observed V segments, including chromosome 9 orphons, were excluded from the earlier analysis of 550 to 700 of the donors because counts were too low. When HLA alleles, especially DR and DQ, strongly co-occurred, TCR associations were difficult to assign to individual alleles. A few of the identified cytomegalovirus-associated TCR beta chains were confirmed in vitro to be specific for cytomegalovirus antigens. Most CMV-associated TCR beta chains appeared to be HLA-restricted in a later analysis, and the HLA associations seemed to be driven largely by CMV exposure. Because some donors lacked HLA typing at each locus, the association tests relied only on the typed subset. CMV serostatus was the only immune exposure information available for the cohort. In both the original and validation cohorts, the classifier was reported to diagnose cytomegalovirus status with high specificity and sensitivity. The 87-base-pair reads could not distinguish some IMGT-functional V segments, including TRBV6-2 and TRBV6-3, so those segments were excluded. A group of highly shared sequence variants was considered likely to be a technical artifact of the sequencing pipeline. An earlier analysis of approximately 500 of the donors showed that most TCR beta V segments appeared in productive rearrangements either about 87% or about 30% of the time, which broadly matched IMGT annotations. According to a later genetic analysis, donors in an Asian-associated ancestry cluster had fewer N-insertions in productive TCRs than the approximately 700-donor mean. Presence/absence analyses assumed roughly uniform sequencing depth across donors, an assumption that may not hold. In a later genetic analysis, a missense DCLRE1C variant was associated with V-gene and J-gene trimming of TCR beta chains, and the association was replicated in an independent cohort. A further reported finding was that TCR beta sequences accurately predicted the HLA-A and HLA-B alleles for most subjects in the first cohort. A later analysis reported that several top co-occurrence clusters appeared linked to parvovirus B19, influenza, CMV and Epstein-Barr virus.

The sequence was obtained from a woman in her twenties or thirties in good health and CMV-seronegative. The sample taken for sequencing was PBMCs. The rearrangement combines TRBV5-1 with TRBJ2-2; TRBD2 is a weak D gene call, 6 bases matching. The nucleotides are TGCGCCAGCAGCGGGGGACTCTGGTCCGGGGAGCTGTTTTTT. Translated, this gives CASSGGLWSGELFF.